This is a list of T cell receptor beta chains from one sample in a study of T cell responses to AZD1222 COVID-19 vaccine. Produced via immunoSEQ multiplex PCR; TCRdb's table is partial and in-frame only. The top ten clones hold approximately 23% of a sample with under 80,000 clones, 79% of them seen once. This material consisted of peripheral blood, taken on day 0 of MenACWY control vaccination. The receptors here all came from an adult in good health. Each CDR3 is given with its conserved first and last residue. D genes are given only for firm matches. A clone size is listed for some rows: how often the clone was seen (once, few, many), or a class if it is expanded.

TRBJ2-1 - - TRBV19 CASSSGTPYNEQFF TGTGCCAGTAGTTCAGGGACACCCTACAATGAGCAGTTCTTC
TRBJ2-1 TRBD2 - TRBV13 CASSSYKRTSGRSSYNEQFF TGTGCCAGCAGCTCGTACAAGCGGACTAGCGGGAGGAGCTCCTACAATGAGCAGTTCTTC
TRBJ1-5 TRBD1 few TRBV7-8 CASSGQGRYQPQHF TGTGCCAGCAGTGGACAGGGCCGATATCAGCCCCAGCATTTT
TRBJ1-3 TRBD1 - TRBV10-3 CAITHTAGTGSGNTIYF TGTGCCATCACCCATACCGCCGGGACAGGGTCTGGAAACACCATATATTTT
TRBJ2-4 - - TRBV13 CASSSTLWGVGIQYF TGTGCCAGCAGCTCTACCCTTTGGGGGGTTGGCATTCAGTACTTC
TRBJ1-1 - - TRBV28 CASRKGQMNTEAFF TGTGCCAGCAGGAAAGGACAGATGAACACTGAAGCTTTCTTT
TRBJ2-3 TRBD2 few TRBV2 CASSLTSVQTDTQYF TGTGCCAGCAGCCTGACTAGCGTACAGACAGATACGCAGTATTTT
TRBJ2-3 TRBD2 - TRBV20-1 CSASFIAGGSDTQYF TGCAGTGCTAGTTTCATAGCGGGGGGGTCAGATACGCAGTATTTT
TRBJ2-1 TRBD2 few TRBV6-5 CASGGLASINEQFF TGTGCCAGCGGGGGACTAGCATCGATTAATGAGCAGTTCTTC
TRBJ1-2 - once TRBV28 CASSLGQVNYGYTF TGTGCCAGCAGTTTGGGCCAGGTTAACTATGGCTACACCTTC
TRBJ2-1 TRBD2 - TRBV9 CASSVSGRPDNEQFF TGTGCCAGCAGCGTTAGCGGGAGGCCTGACAATGAGCAGTTCTTC
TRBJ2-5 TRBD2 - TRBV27 CASSSTGTRLYQETQYF TGTGCCAGCAGTTCCACGGGGACTAGGTTGTACCAAGAGACCCAGTACTTC
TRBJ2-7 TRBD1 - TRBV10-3 CAIRPGQGDGEQYF TGTGCCATACGACCGGGACAGGGGGACGGCGAGCAGTACTTC
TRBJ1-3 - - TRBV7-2 CASSLQGYGNTIYF TGTGCCAGCAGCTTACAGGGTTACGGAAACACCATATATTTT
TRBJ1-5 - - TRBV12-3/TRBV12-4 CASSLKYNQPQHF TGTGCCAGCAGCCTGAAGTACAATCAGCCCCAGCATTTT
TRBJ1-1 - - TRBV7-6 CASRLATNTEAFF TGTGCCAGCAGGCTTGCAACGAACACTGAAGCTTTCTTT
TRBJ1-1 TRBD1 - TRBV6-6 CASTNPQGGGTEAFF TGTGCCAGCACCAACCCCCAGGGGGGTGGCACTGAAGCTTTCTTT
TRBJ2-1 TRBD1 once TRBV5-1 CASSLGQDYNEQFF TGCGCCAGCAGCCTCGGACAGGACTACAATGAGCAGTTCTTC
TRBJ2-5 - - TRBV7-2 CASSKGRGQETQYF TGTGCCAGCAGCAAGGGACGAGGTCAGGAGACCCAGTACTTC
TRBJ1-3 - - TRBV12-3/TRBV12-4 CASSITGNTIYF TGTGCCAGCAGCATTACTGGAAACACCATATATTTT
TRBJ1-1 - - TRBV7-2 CASSTESGDTEAFF TGTGCCAGCAGCACCGAGTCAGGGGACACTGAAGCTTTCTTT
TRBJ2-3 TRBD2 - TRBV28 CASSFELAGGGFEADTQYF TGTGCCAGCAGTTTTGAACTAGCGGGAGGTGGGTTTGAGGCAGATACGCAGTATTTT
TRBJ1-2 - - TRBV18 CASSPPQGHQGRYTF TGTGCCAGCTCACCACCCCAGGGGCACCAAGGGCGCTACACCTTC
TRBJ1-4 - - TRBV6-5 CASSWRGNEKLFF TGTGCCAGCAGTTGGAGGGGTAATGAAAAACTGTTTTTT
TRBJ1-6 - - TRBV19 CASSIMTTGDSPLHF TGTGCCAGTAGTATTATGACCACGGGGGATTCACCCCTCCACTTT
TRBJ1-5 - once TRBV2 CASKEGLHQPQHF TGTGCCAGCAAGGAGGGCCTCCATCAGCCCCAGCATTTT
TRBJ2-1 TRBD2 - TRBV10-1 CASSQGQLREGRNEQFF TGCGCCAGCAGCCAAGGACAGTTACGGGAGGGCCGAAATGAGCAGTTCTTC
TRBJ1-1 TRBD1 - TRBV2 CASSVDRVNTEAFF TGTGCCAGCAGTGTCGACAGGGTGAACACTGAAGCTTTCTTT
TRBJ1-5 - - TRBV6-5 CATKTGGLDQPQHF TGTGCCACCAAGACCGGAGGCCTAGATCAGCCCCAGCATTTT
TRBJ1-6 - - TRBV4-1 CASSQDLTGGGGSPLHF TGCGCCAGCAGCCAAGATCTTACAGGTGGTGGGGGGTCACCCCTCCACTTT
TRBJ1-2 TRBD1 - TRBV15 CATSRDDGDRGLYGYTF TGTGCCACCAGCAGAGATGACGGGGACAGGGGGCTTTATGGCTACACCTTC
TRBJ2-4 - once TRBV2 CASNRQGGRNIQYF TGTGCCAGCAACCGACAGGGAGGTAGAAACATTCAGTACTTC